The 9 T cell receptor beta chains reported below all come from one sample, sequenced in a study of T cell responses to AZD1222 COVID-19 vaccine. The repertoire was sequenced with immunoSEQ multiplex PCR; TCRdb's copy has only in-frame clones and lacks some. The sample yields some 160,000 clones, about 83% seen once. The sample consisted of peripheral blood, taken 28 days after the second AZD1222 dose. Receptors were obtained from an adult who received the AZD1222 COVID-19 vaccine.

The V gene is TRBV25-1, the J gene TRBJ1-1; D uncertain. The germline CDR1 and CDR2 sequences are MGHDK and SYGVNS. The V end lost 3 bases, the J end lost 1 base, and 3 bases lay between the germline ends. The CDR3 runs to 12 residues. The CDR3 loop is CASSDRNTEAFF. The CDR3 DNA sequence: TGTGCCAGCAGTGACAGGAACACTGAAGCTTTCTTT.

V usage is TRBV6-5 and J usage is TRBJ2-5, with 12 nucleotides matching TRBD2. Germline V CDR1 and CDR2: MNHEY, SVGAGI. The CDR3 totals 15 residues. Germline trimming cut 6 bases from V and 4 bases from J; bases unmatched to any gene: 6. This CDR3 reads CASSPLLAGGETQYF. The CDR3 nucleotides read TGTGCCAGCAGCCCCCTACTAGCGGGGGGAGAGACCCAGTACTTC.

CDR3 protein: CASSSNSGTGRGDYTF. In DNA form, the CDR3 reads TGTGCCAGCAGCTCGAATTCCGGGACAGGGAGGGGAGACTACACCTTC. The chain employs TRBV11-2 and TRBJ1-2, with 9 bases identical to TRBD1. Germline V gene data show CDR1 as SGHAT and CDR2 as FQNNGV. The CDR3 length is 16 residues. J was trimmed by 10 bases and V by 4 bases; bases with no gene match: 16. Together with reference TRBV11-2 and TRBJ1-2, the CDR3 gives the full variable domain: EAGVAQSPRYKIIEKRQSVAFWCNPISGHATLYWYQQILGQGPKLLIQFQNNGVVDDSQLPKDRFSAERLKGVDSTLKIQPAKLEDSAVYLCASSSNSGTGRGDYTFGSGTRLTVV.

This sequence joins TRBV19 and TRBJ1-1, with 7 bases identical to TRBD1. CDR1 LNHDA and CDR2 SQIVND come from the germline V gene (reference sequence). The CDR3 has 17 amino acids. The junction had 15 bases not matched to a gene; V was cut back by 1 base and J by 7 bases. CDR3 in DNA: TGTGCCAGTAGTATAGGGTTCAGGGGCCAGGGGGTAGGTGAAGCTTTCTTT. Translating gives CASSIGFRGQGVGEAFF.

This chain uses TRBV5-1 with TRBJ2-3, with D maybe TRBD2 (5 bases). This CDR3 region has 15 residues. V was trimmed by 4 bases and J by 1 base, leaving 13 bases between them. Looked up from germline, CDR1 is SGHRS and CDR2 is YFSETQ. The CDR3 DNA sequence: TGCGCCAGCAGCCCCCACAGCGGTGGCACAGATACGCAGTATTTT. It specifies CASSPHSGGTDTQYF.

The V call is TRBV11-2, the J call TRBJ1-6; no reliable D call. This CDR3 has 14 amino acids. Germline assignment: CDR1 SGHAT and CDR2 FQNNGV. Trimming removed 0 bases at V and 8 bases at J, with 8 bases between. Written as DNA, the CDR3 is TGTGCCAGCAGCTTAGATTCCTCATATTCACCCCTCCACTTT. Translation gives CASSLDSSYSPLHF.

The V and J genes are TRBV19 and TRBJ1-5; D remains ambiguous. V was trimmed by 3 bases and J by 3 bases, leaving 12 bases between them. Germline V gene sequence: CDR1 LNHDA, CDR2 SQIVND (reference sequence). The CDR3 has 15 residues. The CDR3, as DNA: TGTGCCAGTAGTATTTTGGGCCGAATCAATCAGCCCCAGCATTTT. Translating gives CASSILGRINQPQHF.

The rearrangement links TRBV7-9 to TRBJ2-7; 8 bases align to TRBD1. Germline CDR1 is SEHNR and CDR2 is FQNEAQ (reference sequence). This CDR3 comprises 16 residues. Unmatched junction bases numbered 11, after V lost 5 bases and J lost 2 bases. The CDR3 DNA reads TGTGCCAGCAGCCCCGGGCTCAGGGGGCCACCCTACGAGCAGTACTTC. Its protein is CASSPGLRGPPYEQYF.

The chain combines TRBV7-9 with TRBJ2-7; 8 bases are a match to TRBD2. The CDR3 runs 14 residues. Germline V lookup: CDR1 SEHNR, CDR2 FQNEAQ (reference sequence). The ends lost 5 bases at V and 4 bases at J; junction bases unmatched: 7. This CDR3 is CASSTRGGGYEQYF. CDR3 nucleotides: TGTGCCAGCAGCACCCGGGGGGGTGGGTACGAGCAGTACTTC.